This record looks at one TCR beta chain sequence and its context. The source of the sample is a study of blood T cell repertoires in COVID-19. The wider study: Acute and convalescent COVID-19 specimens originated in the United States, Italy and Spain.

Repertoires were generated with immunoSEQ multiplex PCR, while TCRdb's copy carries only in-frame clones and drops some. The sample comprises around 37,000 clones, roughly 87% of which are singletons, and 1.5% to 2.5% rests with the top ten. Trimming left V 1 base short and J 1 base short, with 8 bases between. The CDR3 length is 15 residues. Germline V lookup: CDR1 MGHRA, CDR2 YSYEKL. The receptor was isolated from a man in his forties or fifties with active or convalescent COVID-19. The source material was peripheral blood. The J gene is TRBJ2-4, the V gene TRBV4-1, with D possibly matching TRBD1 (6 bases). The CDR3 DNA follows: TGCGCCAGCAGCCAAGGGGGGCTGGCCAAAAACATTCAGTACTTC. As protein: CASSQGGLAKNIQYF.